This TCR beta chain was documented in a study of T cell repertoires in cytomegalovirus infection (dated by TCRdb to between 2018 and 2020). Study-level background: Donor HLA type was relevant to the analysis, because carriage of CMV infection together with the matching HLA type was indicated by public TCR beta signatures. Study-wide findings and limitations: In both this cohort and an independent roughly 350-donor cohort, the cumulative frequency of public TCR beta family members distinguished carriers of CMV infection plus the relevant HLA type. In the ex vivo response, HLA-C-restricted CMV-specific TCR beta clonotypes were dominant, and in two of eight donors the single most frequent clonotype came from this HLA-C-restricted group.

The listed sequencing device is Illumina HiSeq 1500. TCRdb passed the public sequencing reads through fastp at Q25 and MiXCR, retaining productive beta sequences. All rows with the same CDR3 protein become a single entry with the most common DNA and genes. Within this sample are 740,000 or so distinct CDR3 sequences, with about 40% of them counted one time only. 2.5% to 3.5% of the sample is in the top ten clones. Between the V and J ends, shortened by 0 bases and 7 bases respectively, the junction contains 19 bases. The germline V gene supplies CDR1 SGHDN and CDR2 FVKESK. The CDR3 goes from the cysteine to the phenylalanine over 18 residues. The sequence is cut down to CDR3 DNA, 54 bases in frame from base 1. This clonotype was recorded a few times. There is no known antigen for this receptor. Base qualities are missing; no much larger clone stands one base away.

The sequenced sample was PBMCs. The receptor was derived from a human donor in good health (CMV status not recorded). Some clones in this sample may be carry-over from other donors' samples. In this chain, TRBV14 is recombined with TRBJ1-6; the D gene is possibly TRBD1, with 6 bases matching. The DNA sequence is as follows: TGTGCCAGCAGCCAAGATTGGGGGGCCCCGACCCGAAATTCACCCCTCCACTTT. This is translated as CASSQDWGAPTRNSPLHF.